This T cell receptor (beta chain) was sequenced in a study of early T cells in non-severe SARS-CoV-2 infection. Study details: Sequenced material consisted of bulk RNA (from unsorted whole blood), and chains were unpaired.

Germline loops: CDR1 PRHDT, CDR2 FYEKMQ (reference sequence). The V segment lost 4 bases and the J segment 6 bases; nucleotides outside the gene matches: 6. The CDR3 covers 14 residues. This clonotype has at least ten counts. TCRdb passed the 5' RACE reads through MiXCR, listing each CDR3 protein once. The sample consists of under 65,000 distinct CDR3 sequences, approximately 12% of them appearing once. The sequencing input was whole blood. V usage is TRBV13 and J usage is TRBJ2-7; 10 bases match TRBD2. The source is an adult who was a healthcare worker with PCR-confirmed SARS-CoV-2 infection or an uninfected control (not recorded which). CDR3 coding DNA: TGTGCCAGCAGCTCGGGACTAGCGATAGGCGAGCAGTACTTC. It translates to CASSSGLAIGEQYF.